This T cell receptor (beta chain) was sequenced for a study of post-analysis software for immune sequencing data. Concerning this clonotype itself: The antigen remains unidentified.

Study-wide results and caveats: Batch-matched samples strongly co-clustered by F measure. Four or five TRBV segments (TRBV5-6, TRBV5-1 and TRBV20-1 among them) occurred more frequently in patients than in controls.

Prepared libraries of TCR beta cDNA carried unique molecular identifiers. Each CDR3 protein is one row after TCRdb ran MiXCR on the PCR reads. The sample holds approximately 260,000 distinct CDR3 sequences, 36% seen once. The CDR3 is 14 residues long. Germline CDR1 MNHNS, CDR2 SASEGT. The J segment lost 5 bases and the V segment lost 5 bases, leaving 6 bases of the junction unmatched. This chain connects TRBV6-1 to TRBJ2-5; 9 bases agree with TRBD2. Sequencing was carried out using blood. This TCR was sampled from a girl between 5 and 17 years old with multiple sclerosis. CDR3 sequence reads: CASSLSGRGETQYF. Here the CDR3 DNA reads TGTGCCAGCAGTCTTAGCGGGAGAGGCGAGACCCAGTACTTC.